Given below is one T cell receptor (beta chain) in context. Its target is not known. This CDR3 region has 15 residues. V lost 5 bases and J 3 bases, leaving 14 bases between the germline ends. Per germline, CDR1 SGHNT and CDR2 YENEEA. The data were obtained in a study of OX40 agonist ivuxolimab in advanced cancers. On the study more broadly: Treatment of patients was with ivuxolimab, an agonistic anti-OX40 (CD134) antibody. Study-wide points: People who partly responded at 0.1-3.0 mg/kg had some of the least clonal expansion seen. At 0.1 to 3.0 mg/kg and by week 6, clonal expansion occurred in CD4+ and CD8+ blood T cells. There were, on average, more expanded clones in CD8+ T cells than in CD4+.

Assay used: immunoSEQ multiplex PCR; TCRdb lists only in-frame clones, some missing. Of more than 70,000 clones in the sample, approximately 78% were seen once. This sequence joins TRBV11-3 and TRBJ2-1, with D perhaps TRBD1 (5 bases). The sequences come from CD4+ or CD8+ T cells sorted from blood, collected in a trial of the OX40 agonist ivuxolimab. The clonotype originates from an adult with an advanced solid tumor such as melanoma, head and neck, liver or kidney cancer. CDR3 region: CASSPGSASYNEQFF. Here the CDR3 DNA reads TGTGCCAGCAGCCCAGGGTCAGCCAGCTACAATGAGCAGTTCTTC.